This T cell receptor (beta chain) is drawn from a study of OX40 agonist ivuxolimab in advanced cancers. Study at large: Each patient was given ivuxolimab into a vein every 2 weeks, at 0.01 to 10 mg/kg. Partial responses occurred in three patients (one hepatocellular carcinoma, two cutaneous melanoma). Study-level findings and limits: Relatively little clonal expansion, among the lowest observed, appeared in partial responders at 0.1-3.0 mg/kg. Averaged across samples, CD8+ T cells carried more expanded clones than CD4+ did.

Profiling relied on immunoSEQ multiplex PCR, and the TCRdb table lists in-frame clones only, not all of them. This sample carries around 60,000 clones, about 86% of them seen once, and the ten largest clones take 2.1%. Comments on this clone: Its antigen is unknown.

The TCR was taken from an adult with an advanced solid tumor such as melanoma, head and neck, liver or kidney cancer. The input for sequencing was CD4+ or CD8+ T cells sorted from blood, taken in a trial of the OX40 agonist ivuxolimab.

The DNA of the CDR3 is TGTGCCAGCAGCCCACTAGACAGTTATAGCAATCAGCCCCAGCATTTT. Amino acids: CASSPLDSYSNQPQHF. The chain combines TRBV7-2 with TRBJ1-5; tentative D call: TRBD1 (5 bases). This CDR3 region has 16 residues. V dropped 5 bases and J dropped 0 bases, with 14 bases sitting between them. Germline CDR1 is SGHTA and CDR2 is FQGNSA.